The sequence of this T cell receptor (beta chain) was determined in a study of blood T cell repertoires in COVID-19. This study enrolled people aged roughly 18 to 90 from 20 to 25 US geographic areas. The CDR3 extends over 13 amino acids. Germline assignment: CDR1 SSHAT and CDR2 FNYEAQ (reference sequence). The protocol was immunoSEQ multiplex PCR, while the TCRdb copy is restricted to in-frame clones and leaves out a portion. The sample carries 250,000 to 300,000 clones, 88% recorded once. Details on this clone: The germline gene is not matched at one end of the junction; a read error may be the cause.

The source material was PBMCs or T cells enriched from blood (not recorded which). The chain employs TRBV7-7 and TRBJ2-2, with D possibly being TRBD1 or TRBD2 (5 bases each). This TCR derives from a woman aged 55-69 years in a cohort exposed to, infected with or recovered from COVID-19 (not recorded which). The CDR3 loop is CASSGRVAGELFF. The CDR3 coding sequence is TGTGCTAGCAGCGGCAGGGTTGCTGGGGAGCTGTTTTTT.